This T cell receptor (beta chain) was identified during a study of vaccination effects on CD4 cells after COVID-19. Study context: Participants each got two BNT162b2 or mRNA-1273 vaccine doses. Regarding the study as a whole: Clonal contraction was marked in infection- and vaccine-induced clones late after vaccination.

This clone is a singleton in its sample. As yet, its antigen is unknown. CDR3 length equals 14 residues. In germline, CDR1 is SGHTA, CDR2 FQGNSA. Trimming shortened V by 5 bases and J by 1 base, and 8 bases separated the two germline ends. Assay: immunoSEQ multiplex PCR; the TCRdb copy retains only in-frame clones and omits some. Seen here are some 22,000 clones, roughly 70% observed once, and the top ten hold 2.5% to 4%. Viral peptide pool expansion of antigen-specific CD4+ T cells preceded sequencing in the ViraFEST assay. Researchers isolated CD4+ T cells once approximately eleven days of culture had elapsed. Nucleocapsid antibody tests were negative, and the vaccine recipients had no prior SARS-CoV-2 infection. PBMC were cultured at roughly 2 million per well with around 10 IU/ml IL-2 and 10 ug/ml peptides. It was on days 3 and 7 that half the medium was replaced with IL-2 medium.

Sequences were derived from CD4+ T cells from PBMCs cultured with SARS-CoV-2 spike peptides, sampled before COVID-19 vaccination. The origin of this receptor is a human donor who received a COVID-19 vaccine. The chain uses TRBV7-2 and TRBJ2-2; possible D gene TRBD2, 6 bases. The CDR3 reads CASSRSGNTGELFF. The CDR3 nucleotides are TGTGCCAGCAGCCGTAGCGGGAACACCGGGGAGCTGTTTTTT.